This TCR beta chain was captured in a study of cytotoxic CD8 clonotypes in ibrutinib-treated CLL. Study-level information: Partial responses numbered roughly 25 and complete responses 2; after a median around 74 months, about 15 stayed remitted and approximately twelve progressed.

Overall study results and limits: Sustained-remission patients were sampled at one set of times and progressing patients at different ones. Once treatment began, public clonotypes, which were uncommon, contracted or stayed stable.

A note on this clone: Its target is not known. The sample holds other DNA sequences that translate to the same CDR3.

Sequencing sought depths of 1 in 200,000 to 1 in 1 million T cells. The protocol was immunoSEQ multiplex PCR, while the TCRdb copy is restricted to in-frame clones and leaves out a portion. The sample yields some 200,000 clones, 75% to 80% seen once. V was cut by 0 bases and J by 4 bases, with 2 bases left in between. CDR3 length: 11 residues. Germline assignment: CDR1 SGHNT and CDR2 YYREEE (reference sequence). The receptor was derived from a human donor with chronic lymphocytic leukemia. Specimen: PBMCs, collected after 12 months of ibrutinib treatment. The chain joins TRBV5-4 to TRBJ2-7; D remains unclear. The CDR3: CASSLGYEQYF. CDR3 DNA sequence: TGTGCCAGCAGCTTGGGGTACGAGCAGTACTTC.